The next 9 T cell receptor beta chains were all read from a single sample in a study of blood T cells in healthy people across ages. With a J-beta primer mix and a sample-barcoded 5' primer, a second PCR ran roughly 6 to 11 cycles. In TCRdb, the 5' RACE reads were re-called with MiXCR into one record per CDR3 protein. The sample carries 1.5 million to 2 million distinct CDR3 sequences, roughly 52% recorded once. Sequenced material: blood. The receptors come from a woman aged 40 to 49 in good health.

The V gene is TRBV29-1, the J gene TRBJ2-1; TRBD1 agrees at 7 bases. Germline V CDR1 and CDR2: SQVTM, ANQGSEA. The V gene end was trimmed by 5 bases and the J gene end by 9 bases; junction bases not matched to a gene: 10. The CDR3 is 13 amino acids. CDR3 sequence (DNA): TGCAGCGTTTGCTTTATCAGGGGGAGTGAGCAGTTCTTC. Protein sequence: CSVCFIRGSEQFF.

The chain's CDR3 is CASSLVQRGRADTQYF. Written as DNA, the CDR3 is TGCGCCAGCAGCTTGGTTCAGCGGGGCCGGGCAGATACGCAGTATTTT. The chain carries TRBV5-1 and TRBJ2-3, with 7 bases fitting TRBD2. Germline V gene data show CDR1 as SGHRS and CDR2 as YFSETQ. Losses at the gene ends were 0 bases for V and 4 bases for J; bases not matched to a gene: 8. The CDR3 is made up of 16 amino acids.

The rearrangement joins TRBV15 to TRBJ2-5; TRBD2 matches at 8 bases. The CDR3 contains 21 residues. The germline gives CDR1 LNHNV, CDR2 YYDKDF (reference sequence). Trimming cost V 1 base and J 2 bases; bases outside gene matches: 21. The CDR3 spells CATSRAGGAQTARPHQETQYF. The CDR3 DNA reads TGTGCCACCAGCAGAGCCGGGGGGGCCCAGACCGCGCGACCCCATCAAGAGACCCAGTACTTC.

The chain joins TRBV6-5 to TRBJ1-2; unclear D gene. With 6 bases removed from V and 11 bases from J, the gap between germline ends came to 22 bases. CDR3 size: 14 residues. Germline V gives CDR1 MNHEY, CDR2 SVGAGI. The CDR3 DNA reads TGTGCCAGCAGAATTAGTTACGCCTCATGGAGGTACACCTTC. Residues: CASRISYASWRYTF.

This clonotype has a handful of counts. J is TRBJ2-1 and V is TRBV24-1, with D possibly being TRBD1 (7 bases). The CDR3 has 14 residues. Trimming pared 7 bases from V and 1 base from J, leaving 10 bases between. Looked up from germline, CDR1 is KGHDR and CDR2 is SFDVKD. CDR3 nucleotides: TGTGCCACCAGCCAGGGGGGTTCCTACAATGAGCAGTTCTTC. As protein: CATSQGGSYNEQFF.

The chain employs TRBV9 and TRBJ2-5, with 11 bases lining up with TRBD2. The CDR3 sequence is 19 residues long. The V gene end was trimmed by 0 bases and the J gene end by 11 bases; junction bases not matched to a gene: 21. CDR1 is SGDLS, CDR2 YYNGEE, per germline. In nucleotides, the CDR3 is TGTGCCAGCAGCGTAGGAGGGCTAGCGGGGGGCTTCACTACCAATGAGCAGTACTTC. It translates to CASSVGGLAGGFTTNEQYF.

CDR3 DNA sequence: TGTGCCAGCAGCGTAAGGGACGGAGGCTCTGGGGCCAACGTCCTGACTTTC. Translated: CASSVRDGGSGANVLTF. The chain couples TRBV9 to TRBJ2-6, with D perhaps being TRBD1 or TRBD2 (5 bases each). In germline, CDR1 is SGDLS, CDR2 YYNGEE. This CDR3 region has 17 residues. Trimming pared 1 base from V and 0 bases from J, leaving 11 bases between.

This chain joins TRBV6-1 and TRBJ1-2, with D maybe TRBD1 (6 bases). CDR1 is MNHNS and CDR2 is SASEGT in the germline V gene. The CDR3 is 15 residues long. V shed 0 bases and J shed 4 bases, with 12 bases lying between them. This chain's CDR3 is CASSEAAGAVYGYTF. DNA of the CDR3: TGTGCCAGCAGTGAAGCGGCAGGGGCCGTCTATGGCTACACCTTC.

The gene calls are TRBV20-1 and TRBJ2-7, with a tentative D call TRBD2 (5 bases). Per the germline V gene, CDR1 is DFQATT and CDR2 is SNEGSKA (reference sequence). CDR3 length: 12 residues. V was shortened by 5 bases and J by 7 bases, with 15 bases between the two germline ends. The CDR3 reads CSALLPGGEQYF. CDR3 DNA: TGCAGTGCTCTCTTGCCCGGCGGGGAGCAGTACTTC.